This T cell receptor beta chain was obtained from a study of tumor-infiltrating lymphocytes in primary liver carcinoma. Across the whole study: Men as well as women, aged 30 to 69 years, made up the patients. Each sample had roughly 3.5 to 8 million productive TCRbeta reads regardless of tissue type.

CDR1 and CDR2 from the germline V gene are MNHNS and SASEGT. This CDR3 contains 20 residues. Points on this clonotype: Relative to the germline gene, one junction end is altered; a read error may explain this.

Extraction of RNA together with DNA used roughly 20-33 mg of unsorted bulk tissue. Chronic HBV infection, which was untreated, was present in the patients. Starting from 500 ng of total RNA, TCR beta cDNA was produced with a primer in the constant region. Employing slightly modified ARM-PCR, three nested multiplex PCR rounds were run, and these gave rise to the TCR beta libraries. The first two PCR rounds, roughly 10 cycles each, used TRBV1-TRBV30 forward primers and a C-beta reverse primer. TCRdb itself ran the multiplex PCR reads through MiXCR, one entry per CDR3 protein. The sample contains about 130,000 distinct CDR3 sequences, 64% of which appear only once.

Sequences were obtained from liver tumor tissue from sampling region 3. Subset described: tumor region T3, left-lateral pole. The chain combines TRBV6-1 with TRBJ2-7; D might be TRBD2 (7 bases). The clonotype comes from a woman in her fifties or sixties with primary liver carcinoma and hepatitis B virus infection. CDR3 sequence (DNA): TGTGCCATCAGTAAAGCCGCTGGCCGGGGGGCTAGTCTGGGCCGCTACGAGCAGTACTTC. Residues: CAISKAAGRGASLGRYEQYF.